This T cell receptor beta chain was captured in a study of blood T cells in healthy people across ages. Details on this clonotype: Its antigen is as yet unknown.

Primed by a sample-barcoded 5' primer and a J-beta primer mix, a second PCR proceeded for about 6 to 12 cycles. Tags on each cDNA molecule came from a template-switch adaptor with 12 random nucleotides. TCRdb analysed the 5' RACE reads with MiXCR anew, one entry per CDR3 protein. The data hold around 2 million distinct CDR3 sequences, with 35% to 50% observed a single time. General study points: In long-lived donors, naive CD4+ cell counts and diversity exceeded those of aged donors. Roughly linear age-related decline in beta diversity appeared, significant by age about 37. Strong correlation was found linking TCR beta diversity to naive T cell percentage.

Per germline, CDR1 SGHKS and CDR2 YYEKEE (reference sequence). The CDR3 is made up of 14 amino acids. The trim removed 2 bases at V and 5 bases at J, leaving 4 bases unmatched. The chain is built from TRBV5-5 and TRBJ1-5, with 7 bases that match TRBD1. The clonotype was recovered from a human donor in good health. Material: blood. CDR3 in DNA: TGTGCCAGCAGCTTCGGTGACAGGGATCAGCCCCAGCATTTT. Its protein is CASSFGDRDQPQHF.